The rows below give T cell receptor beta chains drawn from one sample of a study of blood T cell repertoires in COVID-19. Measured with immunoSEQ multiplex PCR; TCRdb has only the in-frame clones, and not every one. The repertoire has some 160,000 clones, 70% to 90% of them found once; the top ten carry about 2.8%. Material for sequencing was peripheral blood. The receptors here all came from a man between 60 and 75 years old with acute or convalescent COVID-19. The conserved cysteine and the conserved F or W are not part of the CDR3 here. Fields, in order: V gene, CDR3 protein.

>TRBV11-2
ASSSQSMGAAYNEQF
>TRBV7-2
ASSPTRPGNGNTIY
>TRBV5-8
ASSFRSQPQH
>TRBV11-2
ASRRGYAGSSTDTQY
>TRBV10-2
ASSGQGDYGYT
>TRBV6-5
ASPGGANTQY
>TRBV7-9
ASGTGQGAETQY
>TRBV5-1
ASSLEGTTSTDTQY
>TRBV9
ASSAVQGWNSPLH
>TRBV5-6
ASGAGTNYGYT
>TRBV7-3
ASSLKGATSGGRDTQY
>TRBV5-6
ASSLTGVGNTEAF
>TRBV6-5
ASRSTGIEQY